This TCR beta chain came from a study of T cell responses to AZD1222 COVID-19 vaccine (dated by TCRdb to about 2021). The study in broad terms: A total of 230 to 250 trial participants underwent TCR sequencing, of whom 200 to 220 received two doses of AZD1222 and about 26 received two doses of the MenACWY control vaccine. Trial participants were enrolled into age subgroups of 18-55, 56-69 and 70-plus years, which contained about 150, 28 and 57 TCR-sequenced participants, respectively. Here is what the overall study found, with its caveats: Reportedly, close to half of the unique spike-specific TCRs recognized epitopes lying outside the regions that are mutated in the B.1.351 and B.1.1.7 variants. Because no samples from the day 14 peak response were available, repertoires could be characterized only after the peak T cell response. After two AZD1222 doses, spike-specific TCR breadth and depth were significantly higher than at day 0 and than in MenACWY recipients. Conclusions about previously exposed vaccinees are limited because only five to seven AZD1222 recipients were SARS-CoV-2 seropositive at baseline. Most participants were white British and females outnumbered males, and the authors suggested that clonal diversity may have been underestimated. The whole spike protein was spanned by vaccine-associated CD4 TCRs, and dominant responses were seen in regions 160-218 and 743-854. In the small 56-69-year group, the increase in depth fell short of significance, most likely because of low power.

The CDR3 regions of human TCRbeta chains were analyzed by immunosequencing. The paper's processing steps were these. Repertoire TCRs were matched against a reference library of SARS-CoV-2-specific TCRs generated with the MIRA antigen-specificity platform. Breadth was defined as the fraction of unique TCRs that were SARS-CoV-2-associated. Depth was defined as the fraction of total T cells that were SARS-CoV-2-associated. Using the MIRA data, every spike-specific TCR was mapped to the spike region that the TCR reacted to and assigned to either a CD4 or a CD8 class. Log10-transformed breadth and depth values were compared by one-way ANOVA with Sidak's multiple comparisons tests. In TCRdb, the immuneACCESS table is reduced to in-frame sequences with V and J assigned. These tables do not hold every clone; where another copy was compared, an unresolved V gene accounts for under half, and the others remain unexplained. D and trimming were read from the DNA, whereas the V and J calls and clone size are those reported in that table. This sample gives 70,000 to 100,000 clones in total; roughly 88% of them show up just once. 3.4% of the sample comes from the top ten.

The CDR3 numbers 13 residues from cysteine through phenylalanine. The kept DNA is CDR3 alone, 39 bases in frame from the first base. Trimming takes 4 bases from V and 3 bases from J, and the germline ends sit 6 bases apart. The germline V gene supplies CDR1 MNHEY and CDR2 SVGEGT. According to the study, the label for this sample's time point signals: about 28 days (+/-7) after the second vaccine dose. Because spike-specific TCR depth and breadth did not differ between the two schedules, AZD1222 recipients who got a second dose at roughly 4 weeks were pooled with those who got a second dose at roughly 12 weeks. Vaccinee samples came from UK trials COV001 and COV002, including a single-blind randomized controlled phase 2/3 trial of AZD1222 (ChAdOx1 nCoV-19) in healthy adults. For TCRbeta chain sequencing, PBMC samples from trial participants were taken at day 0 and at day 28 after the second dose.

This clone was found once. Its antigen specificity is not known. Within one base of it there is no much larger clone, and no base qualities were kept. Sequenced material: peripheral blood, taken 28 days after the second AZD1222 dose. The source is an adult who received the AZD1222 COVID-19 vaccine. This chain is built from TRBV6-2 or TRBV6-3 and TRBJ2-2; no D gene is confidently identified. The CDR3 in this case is CASSSLYTGELFF. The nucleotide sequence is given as TGTGCCAGCAGTTCCCTTTACACCGGGGAGCTGTTTTTT.